This TCR beta chain was sequenced during a study of molecular identifiers for immune sequencing clone quantification. Findings and caveats of the study: In naive cells, under 1% of molecules belonged to clones above 20 RNA copies, against over 98% in effector cells. Barcode sharing among identical TCR molecules could make large clones appear smaller.

The CDR3 consists of 16 residues. V was cut by 4 bases and J by 4 bases, with 19 bases left in between. Germline-derived CDR1 and CDR2 are SGHRS and YFSETQ. Previously described methods with listed TCR primers produced the bulk TCR libraries. TCRdb re-called the PCR reads through MiXCR, storing one row per CDR3 protein. The sample has some 94,000 distinct CDR3 sequences; more than 20% are singletons. This clonotype was found many times. The target antigen is unknown. Naive CD8 T cells underwent sorting with the CD8+CD4-CCR7+CD45RA+ definition. What was sequenced was naive CD8+ T cells from blood, with Jurkat cell RNA spiked in. Indicated subset: FACS-sorted CD8+CD4-CCR7+CD45RA+ naive T cells. The J gene is TRBJ2-3, the V gene TRBV5-1; no definite D call. This TCR was sampled from a human donor in good health. Some libraries in this study had Jurkat cell RNA spiked in. As DNA, the CDR3 is TGCGCCAGCAGCCTGGATGAAGTTGTAAGTCCAGATACGCAGTATTTT. Its translation: CASSLDEVVSPDTQYF. Full variable domain (outside the CDR3, taken from reference TRBV5-1 and TRBJ2-3): KAGVTQTPRYLIKTRGQQVTLSCSPISGHRSVSWYQQTPGQGLQFLFEYFSETQRNKGNFPGRFSGRQFSNSRSEMNVSTLELGDSALYLCASSLDEVVSPDTQYFGPGTRLTVL.